This T cell receptor beta chain was captured in a study of beta chain features in type 1 diabetes. Turning to the study itself: Sorted cells from all samples, numbering 95 million to 140 million, were examined. Regarding the study as a whole: Diminished insertions and augmented deletions at VDJ junctions characterized type 1 diabetes patients. Here, the possible influence of HLA type (on TCRB rearrangement) remained unresolved. Patients and controls would be equally affected if PCR favored shorter templates.

About this clone: Its specificity is not known.

Isolated RNA was reverse transcribed in full, so expressed TCRB transcripts were sequenced. The table came from immunoSEQ multiplex PCR; TCRdb's copy has only in-frame clones and leaves some out. This table holds about 40,000 clones, around 49% found once. V lost 4 bases to trimming and J lost 4 bases, with 21 bases between them. Germline assignment: CDR1 SGHKS and CDR2 YYEKEE (reference sequence). This CDR3 has 17 amino acids. Sequencing used central memory CD4+ T cells from blood. V gene TRBV5-5 combines with J gene TRBJ1-5; D not resolved. The TCR originated in a young woman in good health. The CDR3 DNA is TGTGCCAGCAGCCCAACACCAGTGGTTGGTAAGAATCAGCCCCAGCATTTT. Translation: CASSPTPVVGKNQPQHF.